This section outlines one T cell receptor (beta chain) sequence together with its context. Its antigen remains unknown. CDR1 and CDR2 from the germline V gene are SEHNR and FQNEAQ (reference sequence). V was pared by 0 bases and J by 3 bases, with 13 bases of the junction left unmatched. The CDR3 is 18 amino acids. This sample is drawn from a study of blood T cells in healthy people across ages. Study-wide points: Naive and antigen-experienced cells could not be conclusively compared, given unsorted PBMCs.

A second PCR, run for roughly 7 to 11 cycles, used a sample-barcoded 5' primer plus a J-beta primer mix. MiXCR, run by TCRdb on the 5' RACE reads, gives a single entry per CDR3 protein. Altogether some 1.4 million distinct CDR3 sequences are present, 35% to 45% being singletons, with the ten largest covering less than 8%. The sequence came from a young woman in good health. The sample consisted of blood. This rearrangement joins TRBV7-9 to TRBJ2-5, with 7 positions matching TRBD2. The CDR3 sequence: CASSLARGAGQRKETQYF. The CDR3 DNA is TGTGCCAGCAGCTTAGCGCGGGGAGCGGGGCAGCGAAAAGAGACCCAGTACTTC.